These 22 T cell receptor beta chains share one sample of origin, sequenced in a study of T cells in Graves' hyperthyroidism and ophthalmopathy. Amplification yielded TCR beta CDR3 regions, with RNA transcripts as the source. A set of HTBI primers served as the primers for a first-round RT-PCR of the TCR CDR3. TCRdb re-analysed the multiplex PCR reads in MiXCR, keeping a single row per CDR3 protein. The sample holds 350,000 to 400,000 distinct CDR3 sequences, approximately 18% seen once. Sequenced sample: blood. The receptors shown here come from a man between 18 and 29 years old with Graves' ophthalmopathy.

This clonotype was picked up a small number of times. This sequence joins TRBV28 and TRBJ1-2; the D gene is possibly TRBD1 (6 bases). V was clipped by 10 bases and J by 13 bases, with 19 bases between them. The germline V gene has CDR1 MDHEN and CDR2 SYDVKM. The CDR3 runs to 11 residues. CDR3 DNA: TGTGCCATCGAAGCGGGGGGCATCCTCACCTTC. Its translation is CAIEAGGILTF.

This sequence joins TRBV5-8 and TRBJ2-7; D is undetermined. With 1 base removed from V and 5 bases from J, the gap between germline ends came to 1 base. The CDR3 sequence is 10 residues long. The V gene's germline CDR1 is SGHTS and CDR2 YDEGEE. CDR3 nucleotides: TGTGCCAGCAGCTTGCACGAGCAGTACTTC. It encodes CASSLHEQYF. The variable domain in full, completed from reference TRBV5-8 and TRBJ2-7, reads EAGVTQSPTHLIKTRGQQATLRCSPISGHTSVYWYQQALGLGLQFLLWYDEGEERNRGNFPPRFSGRQFPNYSSELNVNALELEDSALYLCASSLHEQYFGPGTRLTVT.

The V call is TRBV24-1, the J call TRBJ2-2; 8 nucleotides agree with TRBD2. The CDR3 consists of 17 residues. V lost 10 bases, J lost 0 bases, and 12 bases stayed unmatched. CDR1 is KGHDR, CDR2 SFDVKD, per germline. The CDR3 bases are TGTGCCACAGGAGGGAGTAGCGGGATAACGAACACCGGGGAGCTGTTTTTT. Encoded protein: CATGGSSGITNTGELFF.

In its sample, this clonotype was seen many times. This chain links TRBV2 with TRBJ1-5, with TRBD1 matching over 10 bases. The CDR3 loop spans 16 amino acids. Per germline, CDR1 SNHLY and CDR2 FYNNEI. Trimming took 8 bases from V and 5 from J; bases not matched to a gene: 12. The CDR3 bases are TGTGCCAGCCAGCTTGAGGGGACAGGGGACCATCAGCCCCAGCATTTT. As protein: CASQLEGTGDHQPQHF.

This clonotype occurred many times. The rearrangement joins TRBV2 to TRBJ2-7; D gene ambiguous. This CDR3 is built from 14 residues. The V gene lost 7 bases and the J gene lost 3 bases, with 16 bases spanning the gap. Germline lookup yields CDR1 SNHLY and CDR2 FYNNEI. Here the CDR3 DNA reads TGTGCCAGCAAGGTCGAGCCGGGTGGCTACGAGCAGTACTTC. Translation gives CASKVEPGGYEQYF.

This clonotype has ten or more counts. The V gene is TRBV12-3 or TRBV12-4, the J gene TRBJ1-5, with 7 bases identical to TRBD1. Trimming cost V 7 bases and J 1 base; bases outside gene matches: 7. This CDR3 spans 15 amino acids. The CDR3 DNA follows: TGTGCCAGCACTCCACAGGGGACGAGCAATCAGCCCCAGCATTTT. It translates to CASTPQGTSNQPQHF.

This clonotype has a handful of counts. The chain is built from TRBV4-1 and TRBJ2-5; the D is unclear. V shed 0 bases and J shed 6 bases, with 14 bases lying between them. CDR3 size: 15 residues. Per the germline V gene, CDR1 is MGHRA and CDR2 is YSYEKL. The CDR3 is CASSQDASDPKTQYF. For the CDR3, the DNA is TGCGCCAGCAGCCAAGACGCGAGCGACCCAAAGACCCAGTACTTC.

This clonotype was seen repeatedly, ten times or more. The rearrangement links TRBV28 to TRBJ2-7; 11 nucleotides match TRBD2. The germline V gene has CDR1 MDHEN and CDR2 SYDVKM. Germline trimming cut 6 bases from V and 7 bases from J; bases unmatched to any gene: 8. CDR3 length: 14 residues. The CDR3 region has the DNA TGTGCCAGCAGACCTAGCGGGGGGCCGGAGGAGCAGTACTTC. It is translated as CASRPSGGPEEQYF.

Many counts were recorded for this clonotype. The chain couples TRBV12-3 or TRBV12-4 to TRBJ2-2; D is uncertain. The CDR3 has 13 amino acids. The germline V and J ends were trimmed by 2 bases and 8 bases, with 9 bases remaining between them. In nucleotides, the CDR3 is TGTGCCAGCAGTTTAAAGGGTTCGGGGGAGCTGTTTTTT. Its protein product is CASSLKGSGELFF.

There are many counts of this clonotype. V usage is TRBV2 and J usage is TRBJ2-5, with D perhaps TRBD1 (5 bases). V shed 0 bases and J shed 3 bases, with 8 bases lying between them. Germline V gene lookup returns CDR1 SNHLY and CDR2 FYNNEI. The CDR3 sequence is 14 residues long. The CDR3 loop is CASSEAQGEETQYF. CDR3 in DNA: TGTGCCAGCAGTGAAGCGCAAGGGGAAGAGACCCAGTACTTC. Full variable domain (missing parts from reference TRBV2 and TRBJ2-5): EPEVTQTPSHQVTQMGQEVILRCVPISNHLYFYWYRQILGQKVEFLVSFYNNEISEKSEIFDDQFSVERPDGSNFTLKIRSTKLEDSAMYFCASSEAQGEETQYFGPGTRLLVL.

This clonotype was found a few times. The V and J genes are TRBV20-1 and TRBJ2-5, with TRBD2 matching over 11 bases. The germline V gene encodes CDR1 DFQATT and CDR2 SNEGSKA (reference sequence). J was trimmed by 3 bases and V by 3 bases; bases with no gene match: 6. The CDR3 has 15 amino acids. The CDR3 DNA is TGCAGTGCTAGCGCTAGCGGGGGGCTGGAAGAGACCCAGTACTTC. Its protein product is CSASASGGLEETQYF.

This clonotype showed up many times. The V and J genes are TRBV5-1 and TRBJ1-1, with D perhaps matching TRBD1 (5 bases). CDR3 length: 15 residues. CDR1 and CDR2 from the germline V gene are SGHRS and YFSETQ. V was trimmed by 1 base and J by 0 bases, leaving 10 bases between them. CDR3 sequence reads: CASSLSGDLNTEAFF. The CDR3 region has the DNA TGCGCCAGCAGCTTGTCGGGGGATTTGAACACTGAAGCTTTCTTT. Full variable domain (outside the CDR3, taken from reference TRBV5-1 and TRBJ1-1): KAGVTQTPRYLIKTRGQQVTLSCSPISGHRSVSWYQQTPGQGLQFLFEYFSETQRNKGNFPGRFSGRQFSNSRSEMNVSTLELGDSALYLCASSLSGDLNTEAFFGQGTRLTVV.

This clonotype was observed many times. The V and J genes are TRBV18 and TRBJ1-4, with D tentatively TRBD1 (5 bases). V lost 0 bases, J lost 4 bases, and 12 bases lay in between. The length of the CDR3 is 16 residues. The germline gives CDR1 KGHSH, CDR2 LQKENI. The CDR3 sequence: CASSPPGPGLNEKLFF. The CDR3, as DNA: TGTGCCAGCTCACCACCGGGTCCAGGGCTTAATGAAAAACTGTTTTTT.

This clonotype was counted ten times or more. The DNA of the CDR3 is TGTGCCAGCAGCTTTTCCCCAAGCAGGGTCCAAAGCTCCTACGAGCAGTACTTC. Amino acid sequence: CASSFSPSRVQSSYEQYF. This chain connects TRBV7-2 to TRBJ2-7; D is perhaps TRBD1 (5 bases). The CDR3 runs 18 residues. The germline CDR1 and CDR2 sequences are SGHTA and FQGNSA. Trimming pared 3 bases from V and 0 bases from J, leaving 21 bases between.

At least ten counts were recorded for this clonotype. The chain joins TRBV3-1 to TRBJ2-7; unclear D gene. This CDR3 region has 12 residues. With 5 bases removed from V and 8 bases from J, the gap between germline ends came to 13 bases. Germline-derived CDR1 and CDR2 are LGHDT and YNNKEL (reference sequence). The CDR3 is CASSESPWKQYF. CDR3 nucleotide sequence: TGTGCCAGCAGCGAATCACCGTGGAAGCAGTACTTC.

At least ten counts were recorded for this clonotype. The chain employs TRBV24-1 and TRBJ2-3; 8 bases are a match to TRBD2. Germline CDR1 KGHDR, CDR2 SFDVKD. This CDR3 region has 16 residues. V shed 9 bases, J shed 3 bases, and the junction held 13 bases outside the gene matches. The CDR3 DNA reads TGTGCCACCGGCCCGCGGGGGGCCGCTGGTACAGATACGCAGTATTTT. Translation gives CATGPRGAAGTDTQYF.

The chain couples TRBV5-1 to TRBJ2-2; D is uncertain. CDR1 is SGHRS and CDR2 is YFSETQ in the germline V gene. This CDR3 spans 15 amino acids. Trimming cost V 0 bases and J 6 bases, with 12 bases left between them. The CDR3 loop is CASSLVQDLPGELFF. Here the CDR3 DNA reads TGCGCCAGCAGCTTGGTTCAGGACCTTCCCGGGGAGCTGTTTTTT. The full variable domain, its missing parts supplied by reference TRBV5-1 and TRBJ2-2, is KAGVTQTPRYLIKTRGQQVTLSCSPISGHRSVSWYQQTPGQGLQFLFEYFSETQRNKGNFPGRFSGRQFSNSRSEMNVSTLELGDSALYLCASSLVQDLPGELFFGEGSRLTVL.

In its sample, this clonotype was seen many times. The chain uses TRBV6-5 and TRBJ2-1; tentative D call: TRBD2 (6 bases). Deletions cut 0 bases from V and 8 bases from J, with 11 bases between. CDR1 and CDR2 from the germline V gene are MNHEY and SVGAGI. The CDR3 loop spans 14 amino acids. For the CDR3, the DNA is TGTGCCAGCAGTTACTCGCGGGGAGCACATGAGCAGTTCTTC. It translates to CASSYSRGAHEQFF.

The rearrangement joins TRBV28 to TRBJ2-3; maybe TRBD2 (7 bases). This CDR3 has 16 residues. Germline V gene data show CDR1 as MDHEN and CDR2 as SYDVKM. Trimming left V 6 bases short and J 6 bases short, with 22 bases between. CDR3 DNA: TGTGCCAGCAGCTCTCAAGTAGGGGGGGGGGCGGATACGCAGTATTTT. Protein: CASSSQVGGGADTQYF.

This clonotype was seen just once. One end of the junction does not line up with germline, which may come from a read error. The chain joins TRBV5-1 to TRBJ2-2, with D tentatively TRBD2 (5 bases). Germline values: CDR1 SGHRS, CDR2 YFSETQ. The CDR3 is 17 residues long. CDR3 region: CASSLAIVGSYTGELLF. CDR3 DNA: TGCGCCAGCAGCTTGGCCATAGTCGGTAGTTACACCGGGGAGCTGTTATTT.

A word on this clonotype: This may arise from a read error, as a much more abundant clone is one base away. This rearrangement joins TRBV7-3 to TRBJ2-3; tentative D call: TRBD2 (7 bases). This CDR3 spans 16 amino acids. With 6 bases removed from V and 6 bases from J, the gap between germline ends came to 22 bases. The germline CDR1 and CDR2 sequences are SGHTA and FQGTGA. CDR3 residues: CASSSRLGGERDTQYF. DNA for the CDR3: TGTGCCAGCAGTTCTAGACTAGGGGGGGAGAGGGATACGCAGTATTTT.

This clonotype showed up many times. J is TRBJ2-3 and V is TRBV3-1; D may match TRBD1 or TRBD2 (5 bases each). CDR3 length equals 12 residues. V gave up 1 base and J gave up 10 bases, with 9 bases separating them. Per germline, CDR1 LGHDT and CDR2 YNNKEL (reference sequence). This chain's CDR3 is CASSQGDQAQYF. The CDR3 nucleotides read TGTGCCAGCAGCCAAGGGGACCAGGCGCAGTATTTT.